Following are 29 T cell receptor beta chains from one sample sequenced in a study of blood T cell repertoires in COVID-19. The data were produced by immunoSEQ multiplex PCR, yet TCRdb's version contains in-frame clones alone and is incomplete. The sample lists about 80,000 clones; approximately 91% were seen once. Sequencing input: peripheral blood. The receptor source for this set is a man in his 70s with active or convalescent COVID-19.

The CDR3 reads CAWSAMQGFGQYF. The CDR3 DNA reads TGTGCCTGGAGTGCAATGCAGGGGTTTGGGCAGTACTTC. The chain uses TRBV30 and TRBJ2-7, with a possible D match to TRBD1 (6 bases). Germline V gene lookup returns CDR1 GTSNPN and CDR2 SVGIG (reference sequence). The CDR3 totals 13 residues. The ends were cut back, 1 base at V and 9 bases at J, with 16 bases in the middle.

V gene TRBV5-5 combines with J gene TRBJ1-5; TRBD1 is a possible D gene (5 bases). There are 15 residues in the CDR3. CDR1 is SGHKS, CDR2 YYEKEE, per germline (reference sequence). Trimming removed 0 bases from V and 7 bases from J, with 14 bases in between. The DNA of the CDR3 is TGTGCCAGCAGCTTGGACGGCAGGGTGGGCCAGCCCCAGCATTTT. The encoded protein is CASSLDGRVGQPQHF.

This rearrangement joins TRBV30 to TRBJ1-2; 8 bases are a match to TRBD1. This CDR3 comprises 13 residues. Germline V gives CDR1 GTSNPN, CDR2 SVGIG (reference sequence). J lost 4 bases, V lost 5 bases, and 6 bases had no gene match. As DNA, the CDR3 is TGTGCCTGGGTGGACAGGGTTACCTATGGCTACACCTTC. The encoded protein is CAWVDRVTYGYTF.

V gene TRBV19 combines with J gene TRBJ1-5; TRBD1 is a possible D gene (5 bases). The CDR3 extends over 18 amino acids. V lost 5 bases, J lost 3 bases, and 23 bases lay in between. CDR1 is LNHDA, CDR2 SQIVND, per germline (reference sequence). CDR3 sequence (DNA): TGTGCCAGTAGTCCCCTCGGGTTTGAACAGGCCCCCAATCAGCCCCAGCATTTT. Its protein is CASSPLGFEQAPNQPQHF. The whole variable domain, remainder taken from reference TRBV19 and TRBJ1-5, is DGGITQSPKYLFRKEGQNVTLSCEQNLNHDAMYWYRQDPGQGLRLIYYSQIVNDFQKGDIAEGYSVSREKKESFPLTVTSAQKNPTAFYLCASSPLGFEQAPNQPQHFGDGTRLSIL.

V usage is TRBV6-5 and J usage is TRBJ2-7; D gene unclear. The CDR3 contains 14 residues. V dropped 6 bases and J dropped 0 bases, with 12 bases sitting between them. Germline V gene lookup returns CDR1 MNHEY and CDR2 SVGAGI. For the CDR3, the DNA is TGTGCCAGCAGCCCCCCCGGGTTCTCCTACGAGCAGTACTTC. This sequence encodes CASSPPGFSYEQYF.

This chain uses TRBV3-1 (or the pseudogene TRBV3-2) with TRBJ1-2, with D unclear. Germline assignment: CDR1 LGHDT and CDR2 YNNKEL (reference sequence). V gave up 0 bases and J gave up 5 bases, with 7 bases separating them. This CDR3 contains 13 residues. CDR3 in amino acids: CASSQDLGYGYTF. CDR3 DNA: TGTGCCAGCAGCCAAGATCTCGGGTATGGCTACACCTTC.

V and J are TRBV5-6 and TRBJ1-4; the D is unclear. This CDR3 comprises 15 residues. Germline values: CDR1 SGHDT, CDR2 YYEEEE. The V gene lost 2 bases and the J gene lost 3 bases, with 11 bases spanning the gap. The CDR3 nucleotides read TGTGCCAGCAGCTTCCTGGCGGGTGCTAATGAAAAACTGTTTTTT. This sequence encodes CASSFLAGANEKLFF. The variable domain in full, completed from reference TRBV5-6 and TRBJ1-4, reads DAGVTQSPTHLIKTRGQQVTLRCSPKSGHDTVSWYQQALGQGPQFIFQYYEEEERQRGNFPDRFSGHQFPNYSSELNVNALLLGDSALYLCASSFLAGANEKLFFGSGTQLSVL.

This clone was seen a single time. The chain couples TRBV10-1 to TRBJ2-3; weak D call: TRBD2 (7 bases). V lost 6 bases, J lost 1 base, and 17 bases lay in between. The germline V gene has CDR1 WNHNN and CDR2 SYGVQD (reference sequence). The CDR3 loop spans 16 amino acids. CDR3 amino acids: CASSGGPSFGTDTQYF. As DNA, the CDR3 is TGCGCCAGCAGCGGGGGGCCTTCATTTGGCACAGATACGCAGTATTTT.

The chain combines TRBV12-3 or TRBV12-4 with TRBJ1-1; 7 bases align to TRBD1. V trimming: 6 bases; J trimming: 5 bases; junction bases outside the gene matches: 6. CDR3 length: 13 residues. The CDR3 coding sequence is TGTGCCAGCAGCCAAGACAGGGCAACTGAAGCTTTCTTT. This sequence encodes CASSQDRATEAFF.

The V and J genes are TRBV6-2 or TRBV6-3 and TRBJ1-4; tentative D call: TRBD1 (5 bases). V lost 6 bases and J lost 8, with 16 bases in between. CDR3 size: 14 residues. In germline, CDR1 is MNHEY, CDR2 SVGEGT. For the CDR3, the DNA is TGTGCCAGCAGCAAGACAGAGGAAAAAGAAAAACTGTTTTTT. Residues: CASSKTEEKEKLFF.

The chain combines TRBV7-2 with TRBJ1-1; D may be TRBD1 (5 bases). CDR1 is SGHTA, CDR2 FQGNSA, per germline. This CDR3 has 13 amino acids. Deletions cut 1 base from V and 7 bases from J, with 10 bases between. The CDR3: CASSLETASEAFF. The CDR3 nucleotides read TGTGCCAGCAGCTTAGAGACAGCTAGTGAAGCTTTCTTT.

This clone was recorded a few times. The rearrangement joins TRBV27 to TRBJ2-2; TRBD1 matches 9 bases. The germline V gene encodes CDR1 MNHEY and CDR2 SMNVEV (reference sequence). This CDR3 has 14 amino acids. V shed 10 bases, J shed 3 bases, and the junction held 6 bases outside the gene matches. CDR3 region: CATQTGGDTGELFF. DNA of the CDR3: TGTGCCACCCAGACAGGGGGGGACACCGGGGAGCTGTTTTTT.

The chain combines TRBV7-3 with TRBJ1-1; no clear D gene. Germline-derived CDR1 and CDR2 are SGHTA and FQGTGA. The V and J ends lost 2 bases and 2 bases respectively, with 9 bases between them. The CDR3 totals 14 residues. The CDR3 sequence: CASSLQGDNTEAFF. CDR3 in DNA: TGTGCCAGCAGCTTACAAGGAGATAACACTGAAGCTTTCTTT.

A single count supports this clone. The J gene is TRBJ2-7, the V gene TRBV3-1 (or the pseudogene TRBV3-2); D may be TRBD1 (5 bases). Germline V gene lookup returns CDR1 LGHDT and CDR2 YNNKEL (reference sequence). This CDR3 region has 15 residues. V was trimmed by 8 bases and J by 1 base, leaving 18 bases between them. CDR3 sequence reads: CASYGRTLLSYEQYF. DNA for the CDR3: TGTGCCAGCTACGGCCGGACACTGCTTTCCTACGAGCAGTACTTC.

The chain has TRBV3-1 (or the pseudogene TRBV3-2) and TRBJ1-5; no clear D. The germline V gene encodes CDR1 LGHDT and CDR2 YNNKEL (reference sequence). V was clipped by 1 base and J by 7 bases, with 5 bases between them. CDR3 length equals 12 residues. The DNA for the CDR3 is TGTGCCAGCAGCCAAGTGGGCCAGCCCCAGCATTTT. Translation gives CASSQVGQPQHF.

The V and J genes are TRBV28 and TRBJ1-2; TRBD1 agrees at 7 bases. The germline CDR1 and CDR2 sequences are MDHEN and SYDVKM. V lost 4 bases, J lost 7 bases, and 12 bases stayed unmatched. CDR3 length: 15 residues. CDR3 region: CASSSPGGTETGYTF. CDR3 DNA sequence: TGTGCCAGCAGTTCCCCTGGGGGGACAGAGACTGGCTACACCTTC.

A single count supports this clone. The chain uses TRBV29-1 and TRBJ2-1; 12 bases are a match to TRBD2. Germline CDR1 and CDR2: SQVTM and ANQGSEA. This CDR3 comprises 16 residues. V lost 4 bases, J lost 9 bases, and 13 bases stayed unmatched. The CDR3 loop is CSVAFLAGGPRVEQFF. DNA of the CDR3: TGCAGCGTTGCCTTCCTAGCGGGGGGGCCGAGAGTTGAGCAGTTCTTC.

The chain joins TRBV5-1 to TRBJ2-2; 9 nucleotides align to TRBD1. CDR1 is SGHRS and CDR2 is YFSETQ in the germline V gene. This CDR3 contains 16 residues. V shed 3 bases and J 6 bases; nucleotides not matched to a gene: 9. This CDR3 is CASSSPGQGISGELFF. Written as DNA, the CDR3 is TGCGCCAGCAGCTCCCCGGGACAGGGCATTTCCGGGGAGCTGTTTTTT.

This chain joins TRBV28 and TRBJ1-5; D not certain. The germline gives CDR1 MDHEN, CDR2 SYDVKM. V was pared by 4 bases and J by 6 bases, with 10 bases between. This CDR3 spans 13 amino acids. CDR3 DNA: TGTGCCAGCAGTTCACCCAGCGTTCAGCCCCAGCATTTT. This translates into CASSSPSVQPQHF.

The CDR3 sequence is CASSLNAGSSYNSPLHF. The CDR3 nucleotides read TGTGCCAGCAGTTTAAATGCAGGATCTTCCTATAATTCACCCCTCCACTTT. The chain combines TRBV27 with TRBJ1-6; no clear D. Germline values: CDR1 MNHEY, CDR2 SMNVEV (reference sequence). Trimming pared 2 bases from V and 1 base from J, leaving 12 bases between. The CDR3 is 17 amino acids.

The chain uses TRBV7-2 and TRBJ2-1; TRBD2 is a possible D gene (6 bases). Germline-derived CDR1 and CDR2 are SGHTA and FQGNSA. This CDR3 has 13 residues. V was trimmed by 4 bases and J by 6 bases, leaving 10 bases between them. For the CDR3, the DNA is TGTGCCAGCAGCTCGGGACTCCTCAATGAGCAGTTCTTC. This sequence encodes CASSSGLLNEQFF.

Points on this clone: Within the sample, other DNA sequences also encode this same CDR3. The chain links TRBV18 to TRBJ2-5; D is perhaps TRBD2 (5 bases). Trimming shortened V by 3 bases and J by 5 bases, and 7 bases separated the two germline ends. Germline values: CDR1 KGHSH, CDR2 LQKENI. The CDR3 sequence is 12 residues long. Written as DNA, the CDR3 is TGTGCCAGCTCACCGCGGGTGGAGACCCAGTACTTC. Translation gives CASSPRVETQYF.

The V and J genes are TRBV5-1 and TRBJ1-4, with a tentative D call TRBD1 (5 bases). Trimming shortened V by 1 base and J by 8 bases, and 12 bases separated the two germline ends. The V gene's germline CDR1 is SGHRS and CDR2 YFSETQ. The CDR3 has 14 amino acids. The CDR3 nucleotides are TGCGCCAGCAGCTTGTCTCGGCAGGGAGAAAAACTGTTTTTT. Translating gives CASSLSRQGEKLFF.

This clone occurred once. This rearrangement joins TRBV4-1 to TRBJ1-5; maybe TRBD1 (6 bases). The V and J ends lost 6 bases and 4 bases respectively, with 16 bases between them. CDR3 length: 15 amino acids. Germline CDR1 reads MGHRA; CDR2 reads YSYEKL. The chain's CDR3 is CASRPTGLQNQPQHF. In nucleotides, the CDR3 is TGCGCCAGCAGACCCACAGGGCTACAAAATCAGCCCCAGCATTTT.

The gene calls are TRBV5-1 and TRBJ2-5; 11 bases agree with TRBD2. The trim removed 4 bases at V and 2 bases at J, leaving 1 base unmatched. CDR1 SGHRS and CDR2 YFSETQ come from the germline V gene. The CDR3 runs 14 residues. This chain's CDR3 is CASSRLAGQETQYF. CDR3 bases: TGCGCCAGCAGCCGACTAGCGGGGCAAGAGACCCAGTACTTC.

In nucleotides, the CDR3 is TGTGCCAGCACCCGGGGGGGCTCCTACGAGCAGTACTTC. This encodes CASTRGGSYEQYF. This chain joins TRBV28 and TRBJ2-7, with TRBD2 matching 8 bases. This CDR3 has 13 amino acids. J was trimmed by 0 bases and V by 7 bases; bases with no gene match: 2. Germline V lookup: CDR1 MDHEN, CDR2 SYDVKM.

CDR3 region: CASSLGGRGQGADTQYF. CDR3 DNA sequence: TGTGCCAGCAGCTTAGGGGGGAGGGGACAGGGAGCAGATACGCAGTATTTT. This chain connects TRBV7-6 to TRBJ2-3; 9 bases map to TRBD1. Germline CDR1 is SGHVS and CDR2 is FNYEAQ. This CDR3 spans 17 amino acids. V shed 1 base and J 4 bases; nucleotides not matched to a gene: 9.

V is TRBV6-1 and J is TRBJ2-3; D ambiguous. The CDR3 covers 15 residues. Germline assignment: CDR1 MNHNS and CDR2 SASEGT. V lost 2 bases, J lost 0 bases, and 9 bases lay in between. The CDR3 loop is CASSESVVSTDTQYF. CDR3 nucleotides: TGTGCCAGCAGTGAATCCGTCGTAAGCACAGATACGCAGTATTTT.

This rearrangement joins TRBV7-9 to TRBJ1-5; maybe TRBD1 (5 bases). V was trimmed by 2 bases and J by 4 bases, leaving 15 bases between them. The CDR3 is made up of 16 amino acids. Germline V gives CDR1 SEHNR, CDR2 FQNEAQ (reference sequence). CDR3 sequence reads: CASSLWGGGLNQPQHF. The CDR3 DNA follows: TGTGCCAGCAGCTTATGGGGCGGAGGGTTAAATCAGCCCCAGCATTTT.